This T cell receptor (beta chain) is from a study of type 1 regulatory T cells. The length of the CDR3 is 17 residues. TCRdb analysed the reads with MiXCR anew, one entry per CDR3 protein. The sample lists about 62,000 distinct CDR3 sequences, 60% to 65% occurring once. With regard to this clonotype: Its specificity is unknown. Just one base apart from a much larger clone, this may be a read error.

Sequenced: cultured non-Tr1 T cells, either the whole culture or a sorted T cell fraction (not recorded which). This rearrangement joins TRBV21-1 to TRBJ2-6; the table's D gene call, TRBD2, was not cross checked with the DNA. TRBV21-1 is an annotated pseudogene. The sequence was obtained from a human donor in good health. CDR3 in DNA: TGTGCCAACAGCAGAGAGGGCACTTGCTCTGGGGCCAACGTCCTGACTTTC. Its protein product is CANSREGTCSGANVLTF.